Shown below are 17 T cell receptor beta chains from a single sample sequenced in a study of CD8 T cells in Susac syndrome. About 0.45 to 1 ug RNA was reverse transcribed with random hexamers. TCRdb independently ran MiXCR on the immunoSEQ multiplex PCR reads; one entry per CDR3 protein. Here the sample spans approximately 110,000 distinct CDR3 sequences, over 85% being singletons. Sequenced material: CD8+ T cells from PBMCs. Receptors originate from a human donor with multiple sclerosis.

This CDR3 reads CASSLAGVIGELFF. The DNA of the CDR3 is TGTGCCAGCAGTTTGGCAGGGGTGATCGGGGAGCTGTTTTTT. This sequence joins TRBV12-3 or TRBV12-4 and TRBJ2-2; tentatively, D is TRBD1 (6 bases). V lost 3 bases and J 7 bases, leaving 12 bases between the germline ends. This CDR3 has 14 amino acids.

This clonotype was recorded a few times. V is TRBV27 and J is TRBJ1-2, with no clear D. Trimming removed 6 bases at V and 4 bases at J, with 6 bases between. The CDR3 is 11 amino acids. Germline CDR1 MNHEY, CDR2 SMNVEV (reference sequence). CDR3 DNA sequence: TGTGCCAGCAGCGACGGCTATGGCTACACCTTC. Translation: CASSDGYGYTF.

This clonotype was seen a few times. The chain uses TRBV5-1 and TRBJ2-1; TRBD1 might be the D (5 bases). From germline, CDR1 is SGHRS and CDR2 YFSETQ. V was pared by 0 bases and J by 8 bases, with 9 bases between. The CDR3 is 13 residues long. The CDR3 sequence is CASSLGAGYEQFF. DNA of the CDR3: TGCGCCAGCAGCTTGGGGGCAGGGTATGAGCAGTTCTTC.

In this sample, this clonotype turned up once. This rearrangement joins TRBV2 to TRBJ2-1, with TRBD2 matching over 12 bases. V gave up 1 base and J gave up 9 bases; unmatched junction bases: 10. This CDR3 contains 17 residues. Per germline, CDR1 SNHLY and CDR2 FYNNEI. The CDR3 nucleotides are TGTGCCAGCAGTGAAGGTTCCCTAGCGGGAGGGCCGAGTGAGCAGTTCTTC. Translated: CASSEGSLAGGPSEQFF.

The chain uses TRBV9 and TRBJ2-3; 7 nucleotides match TRBD2. The CDR3 contains 17 residues. The V segment lost 3 bases and the J segment 0 bases; nucleotides outside the gene matches: 10. CDR1 and CDR2 (germline): SGDLS, YYNGEE. Written as DNA, the CDR3 is TGTGCCAGCAGCGCTCGCCTAGCGGCCACTAGCACAGATACGCAGTATTTT. Residues: CASSARLAATSTDTQYF.

This clonotype was detected only once. The J gene is TRBJ2-7, the V gene TRBV6-1, with a possible D match to TRBD1 (6 bases). Between the trimmed V and J ends, which lost 7 bases and 3 bases, there was a span of 7 bases. In germline, CDR1 is MNHNS, CDR2 SASEGT. The CDR3 contains 11 residues. The CDR3 DNA follows: TGTGCCAGCATCAGGGGCTACGAGCAGTACGTC. Its translation is CASIRGYEQYV.

This chain connects TRBV4-1 to TRBJ1-1, with 9 nucleotides matching TRBD1. This CDR3 is 20 amino acids long. The germline V gene has CDR1 MGHRA and CDR2 YSYEKL. V shed 3 bases, J shed 0 bases, and the junction held 17 bases outside the gene matches. The CDR3 DNA sequence: TGCGCCAGCAGCCAGTCCCCCTCGGGACAGGGATCAATCATGAACACTGAAGCTTTCTTT. Protein: CASSQSPSGQGSIMNTEAFF.

The J gene is TRBJ2-7, the V gene TRBV5-4; D might be TRBD1 (5 bases). V lost 2 bases, J lost 5 bases, and 11 bases lay in between. Germline-derived CDR1 and CDR2 are SGHNT and YYREEE (reference sequence). The CDR3 is 13 amino acids. CDR3 residues: CASSLPQGNEQYV. DNA for the CDR3: TGTGCCAGCAGCTTACCTCAGGGCAACGAGCAGTACGTC.

This rearrangement joins TRBV4-2 to TRBJ2-1; 8 nucleotides align to TRBD1. CDR1 and CDR2 (germline): LGHNA, YNFKEQ. V lost 0 bases and J lost 8; bases outside the gene matches: 9. The CDR3 has 16 amino acids. The CDR3 nucleotides are TGTGCCAGCAGCCAAGAAGGCAGGACAGGGTTTCATGAGCAGTTCTTC. It is translated as CASSQEGRTGFHEQFF.

This chain joins TRBV4-1 and TRBJ2-2; D is uncertain. Trimming stripped 3 bases from V and 6 bases from J, with 17 bases between. The CDR3 totals 16 residues. Germline V gene lookup returns CDR1 MGHRA and CDR2 YSYEKL. The CDR3 bases are TGCGCCAGCAGCCACCGTGGAACTCTGTTGGCCGGGGAGCTGTTTTTT. Protein product: CASSHRGTLLAGELFF.

The chain carries TRBV20-1 and TRBJ2-5; no firm D call. V was clipped by 3 bases and J by 4 bases, with 3 bases between them. The CDR3 length is 10 residues. CDR1 and CDR2 from the germline V gene are DFQATT and SNEGSKA (reference sequence). CDR3 nucleotide sequence: TGCAGTGCTAGCGGAGAGACCCAGTACTTC. It translates to CSASGETQYF.

CDR3 loop: CASSLAVWDTSYEQYF. The CDR3 region has the DNA TGCGCCAGCAGCTTGGCGGTTTGGGACACATCCTACGAGCAGTACTTC. V gene TRBV5-1 combines with J gene TRBJ2-7, with D perhaps matching TRBD1 (6 bases). Trimming took off 0 bases at V and 1 base at J, with 14 bases between the two ends. From germline, CDR1 is SGHRS and CDR2 YFSETQ. This CDR3 is built from 16 residues.

The chain recombines TRBV28 with TRBJ1-1; D is ambiguous. The CDR3 contains 13 residues. Trimming shortened V by 3 bases and J by 6 bases, and 11 bases separated the two germline ends. Per the germline V gene, CDR1 is MDHEN and CDR2 is SYDVKM. Here the CDR3 reads CASSFLGRAEAFF. The CDR3 DNA sequence: TGTGCCAGCAGTTTTTTGGGGAGGGCTGAAGCTTTCTTT.

This sequence joins TRBV6-5 and TRBJ2-2; 8 positions agree with TRBD1. The ends lost 2 bases at V and 9 bases at J; junction bases unmatched: 5. Germline assignment: CDR1 MNHEY and CDR2 SVGAGI. The CDR3 totals 14 residues. CDR3 sequence: CASSYATGVRELFF. The DNA for the CDR3 is TGTGCCAGCAGTTACGCGACAGGGGTCAGGGAGCTGTTTTTT.

The V call is TRBV5-1, the J call TRBJ1-5; tentatively, D is TRBD1 (6 bases). Trimming removed 4 bases at V and 5 bases at J, with 16 bases between. CDR1 and CDR2 from the germline V gene are SGHRS and YFSETQ. The CDR3 sequence is 15 residues long. The CDR3 DNA follows: TGCGCCAGCAGCATCCAGGGGAGAGAAGATCAGCCCCAGCATTTT. Protein: CASSIQGREDQPQHF.

The V call is TRBV12-3 or TRBV12-4, the J call TRBJ2-1, with 9 nucleotides matching TRBD2. This CDR3 contains 13 residues. The V gene end was trimmed by 4 bases and the J gene end by 14 bases; junction bases not matched to a gene: 9. The CDR3 DNA follows: TGTGCCAGCAGTTCAATAGCGGGAGCGTGGGAGTTCTTC. As protein: CASSSIAGAWEFF.

V gene TRBV13 combines with J gene TRBJ1-5; no firm D call. The CDR3 runs 15 residues. V gave up 5 bases and J gave up 2 bases, with 13 bases separating them. CDR1 and CDR2 (germline): PRHDT, FYEKMQ (reference sequence). In DNA, the CDR3 is TGTGCCAGCAGCCTCTCCGGGTCGGGCAATCAGCCCCAGCATTTT. It is translated as CASSLSGSGNQPQHF.